This T cell receptor beta chain was identified during a study of blood T cell repertoires in COVID-19. Study as a whole: Some COVID-19 samples were acute and others convalescent; all came from the United States, Italy and Spain. The analysed material was cDNA or gDNA that came from T cells, B-cell-depleted T cells, or PBMCs.

Original processing methods: Scientists estimated how many nucleated cells there were by amplifying reference gene primers. The table came from immunoSEQ multiplex PCR; TCRdb's copy has only in-frame clones and leaves some out. V and J calls and clone size are those listed in that table; D and trimming were worked out from the DNA. This table has roughly 150,000 clones, around four fifths appearing once. The CDR3 contains 12 residues. V shed 6 bases and J shed 2 bases, with 4 bases lying between them. Per germline, CDR1 MNHEY and CDR2 SVGAGI. The chain has TRBV6-5 and TRBJ2-2; D is undetermined. The sequencing input was peripheral blood. The source is a woman of 80 years or more with acute or convalescent COVID-19. DNA for the CDR3: TGTGCCAGCAGACTAAACACCGGGGAGCTGTTTTTT. The encoded protein is CASRLNTGELFF.